This T cell receptor beta chain was recorded in a study of T cells after yellow fever vaccination. The CDR3 totals 15 residues. The germline gives CDR1 MNHEY, CDR2 SVGAGI. V lost 2 bases and J 1 base, leaving 11 bases between the germline ends. TCRdb independently ran MiXCR on the 5' RACE reads; one entry per CDR3 protein. The sample carries about 120,000 distinct CDR3 sequences, approximately 8.4% recorded once. This receptor was taken from a man aged 18 to 35 who received the YFV17D yellow fever vaccine. V and J are TRBV6-5 and TRBJ1-1, with D tentatively TRBD1 (5 bases). Sequences were derived from CD8+ T cells sorted from PBMCs, sampled on the day of the yellow fever booster vaccination. CDR3 sequence: CASSYHVGPNTEAFF. The CDR3 DNA is TGTGCCAGCAGTTACCACGTGGGGCCGAACACTGAAGCTTTCTTT.